The sample holds a few counts of the clone carrying this TCR beta chain. The PCR contained 60 Vbeta and 13 Jbeta primers. The table came from immunoSEQ multiplex PCR; TCRdb's copy has only in-frame clones and leaves some out. The table records 110,000 or so clones, roughly four fifths of them present only once. This sample was taken from a study of cytomegalovirus exposure and HLA in healthy donors. The V and J ends lost 11 bases and 6 bases respectively, with 13 bases between them. Looked up from germline, CDR1 is MNHNS and CDR2 is SASEGT. The CDR3 spans 11 residues. The TCR comes from a woman between 18 and 30 years old in good health and CMV-seronegative. Input material: PBMCs. The chain links TRBV6-1 to TRBJ1-1, with a possible D match to TRBD1 (6 bases). The CDR3 reads CASLGGPEAFF. The DNA for the CDR3 is TGTGCCTCACTGGGGGGGCCTGAAGCTTTCTTT.